The 12 T cell receptor beta chains reported below all come from one sample, sequenced in a study of identical twins. TCRdb ran MiXCR on the 5' RACE reads and lists one entry per CDR3 protein. The sample carries a few hundred thousand distinct CDR3 sequences, 9% to 10% recorded once. These records were also assigned to another study, of yellow fever vaccine responses in identical twins.

Sequenced material: PBMCs. The receptors stem from a woman aged 18-29 years in good health.

This rearrangement joins TRBV6-2 or TRBV6-3 to TRBJ1-4; the D is unclear. Germline CDR1 is MNHEY and CDR2 is SVGEGT. This CDR3 is built from 12 residues. The V end lost 2 bases, the J end lost 7 bases, and 5 bases lay between the germline ends. CDR3 residues: CASSYPVEKLFF. CDR3 nucleotides: TGTGCCAGCAGTTACCCGGTTGAAAAACTGTTTTTT.

The chain has TRBV7-3 and TRBJ1-2, with 10 bases aligning to TRBD1. The CDR3 spans 17 residues. Looked up from germline, CDR1 is SGHTA and CDR2 is FQGTGA. J was trimmed by 3 bases and V by 4 bases; bases with no gene match: 11. The CDR3 nucleotides are TGTGCCAGCAGCTCCGGACAGGGGGAACAAACTCACTATGGCTACACCTTC. This sequence encodes CASSSGQGEQTHYGYTF.

This clonotype was picked up many times. The J gene is TRBJ2-2, the V gene TRBV29-1, with TRBD2 as a possible D gene (6 bases). The CDR3 sequence is 14 residues long. V dropped 8 bases and J dropped 2 bases, with 15 bases sitting between them. Germline-derived CDR1 and CDR2 are SQVTM and ANQGSEA. The CDR3 protein is CSTLGGGNTGELFF. DNA for the CDR3: TGCAGCACTCTCGGGGGAGGCAACACCGGGGAGCTGTTTTTT.

This clonotype was seen at least ten times. The chain employs TRBV4-1 and TRBJ1-1; maybe TRBD1 (6 bases). CDR1 is MGHRA, CDR2 YSYEKL, per germline. V lost 1 base and J lost 1, with 13 bases in between. The CDR3 is 16 residues long. In nucleotides, the CDR3 is TGCGCCAGCAGCCAAGGGGGGGGCAAGGGGAACACTGAAGCTTTCTTT. This encodes CASSQGGGKGNTEAFF.

The genes are TRBV6-2 or TRBV6-3 and TRBJ2-7; perhaps TRBD1 as D (6 bases). This CDR3 contains 21 residues. Germline values: CDR1 MNHEY, CDR2 SVGEGT. Trimming took off 2 bases at V and 2 bases at J, with 31 bases between the two ends. The CDR3: CASSYIRPIGGSGLPAYEQYF. The CDR3 nucleotides are TGTGCCAGCAGTTACATTCGTCCGATAGGGGGAAGTGGTCTGCCGGCCTACGAGCAGTACTTC.

Many counts were recorded for this clonotype. This CDR3 is CSAGAGQKDNSPLHF. The CDR3 coding sequence is TGCAGTGCTGGGGCAGGACAGAAAGATAATTCACCCCTCCACTTT. V gene TRBV20-1 combines with J gene TRBJ1-6; D is possibly TRBD1 (6 bases). The length of the CDR3 is 15 residues. Per germline, CDR1 DFQATT and CDR2 SNEGSKA (reference sequence). Trimming removed 5 bases from V and 5 bases from J, with 16 bases in between.

This clonotype was recorded many times. The V and J genes are TRBV29-1 and TRBJ2-1; 7 bases agree with TRBD2. Germline V gene lookup returns CDR1 SQVTM and CDR2 ANQGSEA. The CDR3 is 14 residues long. Losses at the gene ends were 5 bases for V and 5 bases for J; bases not matched to a gene: 9. This CDR3 reads CSVYSAGEDNEQFF. CDR3 sequence (DNA): TGCAGCGTTTATTCTGCGGGGGAGGACAATGAGCAGTTCTTC.

This clonotype has only a few counts. The chain recombines TRBV5-4 with TRBJ1-2; 7 bases map to TRBD1. CDR3 size: 14 residues. J lost 8 bases, V lost 3 bases, and 10 bases had no gene match. Germline-derived CDR1 and CDR2 are SGHNT and YYREEE (reference sequence). CDR3 sequence: CASSSGTDIQGYTF. The DNA of the CDR3 is TGTGCCAGCAGCTCCGGGACAGATATTCAAGGCTACACCTTC.

Many counts were recorded for this clonotype. The chain uses TRBV2 and TRBJ2-5; D is possibly TRBD2 (6 bases). V was clipped by 7 bases and J by 6 bases, with 18 bases between them. Germline CDR1 reads SNHLY; CDR2 reads FYNNEI. This CDR3 is built from 14 residues. CDR3 region: CASTFGQGGKTQYF. CDR3 coding DNA: TGTGCCAGCACCTTCGGTCAGGGCGGGAAGACCCAGTACTTC. Full variable domain (rest looked up from reference TRBV2 and TRBJ2-5): EPEVTQTPSHQVTQMGQEVILRCVPISNHLYFYWYRQILGQKVEFLVSFYNNEISEKSEIFDDQFSVERPDGSNFTLKIRSTKLEDSAMYFCASTFGQGGKTQYFGPGTRLLVL.

This rearrangement joins TRBV20-1 to TRBJ2-7; TRBD1 or TRBD2 may be the D gene (6 bases each). This CDR3 comprises 14 residues. The V and J ends lost 3 bases and 3 bases respectively, with 15 bases between them. Germline loops: CDR1 DFQATT, CDR2 SNEGSKA (reference sequence). This CDR3 is CSASLRGLVYEQYF. CDR3 nucleotides: TGCAGTGCTAGTCTTCGGGGGCTAGTCTACGAGCAGTACTTC.

This clonotype was counted many times. This chain links TRBV7-2 with TRBJ2-7; 9 bases fit TRBD1. The CDR3 is 17 amino acids. Germline loops: CDR1 SGHTA, CDR2 FQGNSA. Trimming cost V 3 bases and J 4 bases; bases outside gene matches: 13. CDR3 amino acids: CASSFSLTGTGRYEQYF. The CDR3 bases are TGTGCCAGCAGCTTCTCTCTTACCGGGACAGGGCGGTACGAGCAGTACTTC.

V and J are TRBV7-9 and TRBJ1-1; perhaps TRBD1 as D (5 bases). Germline CDR1 is SEHNR and CDR2 is FQNEAQ (reference sequence). Trimming left V 2 bases short and J 1 base short, with 8 bases between. The CDR3 has 14 amino acids. The CDR3 sequence is CASSLLQGNTEAFF. Here the CDR3 DNA reads TGTGCCAGCAGCTTACTTCAGGGGAACACTGAAGCTTTCTTT.